A single sample gave rise to the 29 T cell receptor beta chains below, sequenced in a study of T cell repertoires in cytomegalovirus infection. From the reads, TCRdb called clonotypes with MiXCR, one entry per CDR3 protein. The table includes roughly 500,000 distinct CDR3 sequences, approximately 15% detected once. Specimen: CD8+ T cells from PBMCs. The receptors derive from a human donor in good health (CMV status not recorded). Some clones in this sample may be carry-over from other donors' samples.

The chain carries TRBV4-1 and TRBJ1-5; D unresolved. The CDR3 is 16 amino acids. V lost 3 bases to trimming and J lost 2 bases, with 14 bases between them. Germline V gene sequence: CDR1 MGHRA, CDR2 YSYEKL. The CDR3 DNA reads as TGCGCCAGCAGCCACGCCGATTTAACGGGCAATCAGCCCCAGCATTTT. Translating it yields CASSHADLTGNQPQHF.

There are many counts of this clonotype. The chain links TRBV7-9 to TRBJ2-2; the match to TRBD2 covers 10 bases. The CDR3 loop spans 17 amino acids. The germline V gene has CDR1 SEHNR and CDR2 FQNEAQ (reference sequence). Trimming cost V 5 bases and J 1 base; bases outside gene matches: 7. The CDR3 sequence: CASSPNLAGENTGELFF. The CDR3 nucleotides are TGTGCCAGCAGCCCCAATCTAGCGGGGGAGAACACCGGGGAGCTGTTTTTT.

This clonotype was counted ten times or more. The chain employs TRBV7-9 and TRBJ2-7, with D possibly matching TRBD1 (5 bases). Germline assignment: CDR1 SEHNR and CDR2 FQNEAQ (reference sequence). The CDR3 totals 14 residues. V shed 1 base and J shed 2 bases, with 9 bases lying between them. The CDR3 bases are TGTGCCAGCAGCTTAGGTGACAGAACCTACGAGCAGTACTTC. Translation: CASSLGDRTYEQYF.

The chain is built from TRBV27 and TRBJ2-7, with D tentatively TRBD2 (5 bases). The V gene lost 2 bases and the J gene lost 2 bases, with 10 bases spanning the gap. Per the germline V gene, CDR1 is MNHEY and CDR2 is SMNVEV (reference sequence). The CDR3 sequence is 14 residues long. DNA of the CDR3: TGTGCCAGCAGTTTACAGCGGCGGACCTACGAGCAGTACTTC. This gives the protein CASSLQRRTYEQYF.

This clonotype was counted many times. The V and J genes are TRBV12-3 or TRBV12-4 and TRBJ1-1; D possibly corresponds to TRBD1 (6 bases). The ends were cut back, 5 bases at V and 0 bases at J, with 19 bases in the middle. This CDR3 comprises 17 residues. CDR3 nucleotides: TGTGCCAGCAGTGCCCCCCGGGACACCAAGATGAACACTGAAGCTTTCTTT. Translated, it gives CASSAPRDTKMNTEAFF.

This clonotype was observed a few times. The CDR3 nucleotides are TGCGCCAGCAGCGGTCCGGAAGCTTTCTTT. Translated: CASSGPEAFF. The chain is built from TRBV4-1 and TRBJ1-1; D is uncertain. Trimming removed 5 bases from V and 8 bases from J, with 6 bases in between. CDR1 is MGHRA, CDR2 YSYEKL, per germline. The CDR3 has 10 residues.

V usage is TRBV27 and J usage is TRBJ2-3, with D tentatively TRBD1 or TRBD2 (5 bases each). The V gene's germline CDR1 is MNHEY and CDR2 SMNVEV (reference sequence). V lost 5 bases, J lost 1 base, and 13 bases lay in between. The CDR3 contains 15 residues. In nucleotides, the CDR3 is TGTGCCAGCAGTCGCTCAAGAGGGGGCACAGATACGCAGTATTTT. Amino acids: CASSRSRGGTDTQYF.

The chain couples TRBV14 to TRBJ2-7; no reliable D call. Trimming removed 5 bases at V and 7 bases at J, with 15 bases between. The CDR3 is made up of 13 amino acids. Germline V gene lookup returns CDR1 SGHDN and CDR2 FVKESK. CDR3 sequence: CASSGTGSLEQYF. CDR3 DNA sequence: TGTGCCAGCAGCGGAACTGGAAGCCTGGAGCAGTACTTC.

This clonotype was detected only a few times. The chain uses TRBV20-1 and TRBJ1-5, with 9 bases identical to TRBD1. The germline V gene has CDR1 DFQATT and CDR2 SNEGSKA (reference sequence). CDR3 length: 15 amino acids. J gave up 5 bases and V 5 bases, and 10 bases lay outside the gene matches. CDR3 loop: CSAGRTGDVYQPQHF. CDR3 sequence (DNA): TGCAGTGCTGGAAGGACAGGGGACGTGTATCAGCCCCAGCATTTT.

This chain connects TRBV27 to TRBJ1-1, with a possible D match to TRBD1 (5 bases). Germline-derived CDR1 and CDR2 are MNHEY and SMNVEV (reference sequence). The CDR3 loop spans 15 amino acids. Trimming took 5 bases from V and 3 from J, leaving 16 bases between them. The chain's CDR3 is CASSDNQGVYTEAFF. The DNA of the CDR3 is TGTGCCAGCAGTGATAATCAGGGAGTATACACTGAAGCTTTCTTT.

As concerns this clonotype: Compared with germline, one end of the junction differs, possibly owing to a read error. The chain joins TRBV28 to TRBJ2-1; 7 bases fit TRBD1. This CDR3 spans 17 amino acids. The germline gives CDR1 MDHEN, CDR2 SYDVKM. CDR3 in amino acids: CASSFIAGTEQLDEPFF. CDR3 nucleotide sequence: TGTGCCAGCAGTTTCATCGCCGGGACAGAACAATTGGATGAGCCGTTCTTC.

Ten or more counts support this clonotype. V and J are TRBV4-1 and TRBJ1-5; 7 nucleotides match TRBD1. The V segment lost 0 bases and the J segment 5 bases; nucleotides outside the gene matches: 16. This CDR3 has 19 residues. CDR1 MGHRA and CDR2 YSYEKL come from the germline V gene. For the CDR3, the DNA is TGCGCCAGCAGCCAAGAAGGGGCGACAGGGTCCCTTCGGGATCAGCCCCAGCATTTT. Translating it yields CASSQEGATGSLRDQPQHF.

This clonotype was picked up many times. The chain links TRBV7-9 to TRBJ2-1; 13 bases are shared with TRBD2. Germline trimming cut 5 bases from V and 3 bases from J; bases unmatched to any gene: 10. This CDR3 has 18 amino acids. Germline V lookup: CDR1 SEHNR, CDR2 FQNEAQ (reference sequence). The CDR3 coding sequence is TGTGCCAGCAGCCCCCCGGGACTAGCGGGACTCTTCTACAATGAGCAGTTCTTC. Translated, it gives CASSPPGLAGLFYNEQFF.

In its sample, this clonotype was seen many times. The genes are TRBV5-6 and TRBJ2-1; unclear D gene. Germline CDR1 is SGHDT and CDR2 is YYEEEE. Deletions cut 2 bases from V and 3 bases from J, with 18 bases between. The CDR3 extends over 17 amino acids. The CDR3 reads CASSFPSGGSNYNEQFF. The DNA of the CDR3 is TGTGCCAGCAGCTTCCCCTCTGGCGGATCAAACTACAATGAGCAGTTCTTC.

Ten or more counts support this clonotype. The gene calls are TRBV7-2 and TRBJ2-3, with D perhaps TRBD2 (6 bases). Deletions cut 2 bases from V and 2 bases from J, with 17 bases between. Germline lookup yields CDR1 SGHTA and CDR2 FQGNSA. This CDR3 spans 17 amino acids. DNA for the CDR3: TGTGCCAGCAGCTTAATTGGCGGGGATGGCCTCACAGATACGCAGTATTTT. Protein product: CASSLIGGDGLTDTQYF.

This clonotype was recorded many times. V usage is TRBV7-3 and J usage is TRBJ1-2; D perhaps matches TRBD1 (5 bases). Germline V gives CDR1 SGHTA, CDR2 FQGTGA. CDR3 length: 17 amino acids. V lost 0 bases to trimming and J lost 0 bases, with 14 bases between them. The CDR3, as DNA: TGTGCCAGCAGCTTAACAGCTAACACAGGCCCTAACTATGGCTACACCTTC. Its translation: CASSLTANTGPNYGYTF.

This clonotype was recorded many times. This chain connects TRBV7-9 to TRBJ2-1, with D tentatively TRBD1 (5 bases). In germline, CDR1 is SEHNR, CDR2 FQNEAQ (reference sequence). This CDR3 has 13 amino acids. The V end lost 5 bases, the J end lost 7 bases, and 12 bases lay between the germline ends. CDR3 sequence: CASSHAGRNEQFF. As DNA, the CDR3 is TGTGCCAGCAGCCACGCAGGGCGGAATGAGCAGTTCTTC.

The chain has TRBV25-1 and TRBJ1-1, with 7 bases lining up with TRBD1. The CDR3 spans 18 residues. The trim removed 2 bases at V and 2 bases at J, leaving 14 bases unmatched. The germline V gene has CDR1 MGHDK and CDR2 SYGVNS. The CDR3: CASSEGRGEGASNTEAFF. CDR3 nucleotides: TGTGCCAGCAGTGAAGGACGGGGGGAGGGGGCGAGTAACACTGAAGCTTTCTTT.

This clonotype was seen many times. The chain employs TRBV7-3 and TRBJ2-1, with 8 positions matching TRBD2. J was trimmed by 0 bases and V by 4 bases; bases with no gene match: 14. The CDR3 has 19 residues. The V gene's germline CDR1 is SGHTA and CDR2 FQGTGA. In nucleotides, the CDR3 is TGTGCCAGCAGCTCCAAACCACGGGTAGCGGGACTCTCCTACAATGAGCAGTTCTTC. This gives the protein CASSSKPRVAGLSYNEQFF.

There are a few counts of this clonotype. The chain links TRBV3-1 to TRBJ2-3, with TRBD2 matching 8 bases. Germline values: CDR1 LGHDT, CDR2 YNNKEL (reference sequence). The CDR3 runs to 15 residues. Trimming at V came to 1 base and at J to 6 bases, leaving 6 bases not matched to a gene. The CDR3 nucleotides read TGTGCCAGCAGCCAAGGAATTAGCGGGACGGATACGCAGTATTTT. It translates to CASSQGISGTDTQYF.

This clonotype was counted many times. The gene calls are TRBV6-1 and TRBJ2-1; 10 bases are a match to TRBD2. V was pared by 6 bases and J by 4 bases, with 24 bases of the junction left unmatched. Germline values: CDR1 MNHNS, CDR2 SASEGT. The CDR3 loop spans 21 amino acids. The DNA for the CDR3 is TGTGCCAGCAGCTCTCCCCCGGGACTAGAAGCGGGAGGGCCCCCGTACAATGAGCAGTTCTTC. This gives the protein CASSSPPGLEAGGPPYNEQFF.

This clonotype was detected many times. The CDR3 here is CASSLRLGQQSNQPQHF. In DNA form, the CDR3 reads TGTGCCAGCAGTTTAAGGTTAGGGCAGCAAAGCAATCAGCCCCAGCATTTT. V usage is TRBV28 and J usage is TRBJ1-5, with D hard to call. The CDR3 length is 17 residues. V lost 2 bases, J lost 1 base, and 15 bases lay in between. CDR1 and CDR2 from the germline V gene are MDHEN and SYDVKM.

This clonotype was observed a handful of times. The chain carries TRBV6-5 and TRBJ1-1; D remains ambiguous. The CDR3 contains 15 residues. Germline CDR1 MNHEY, CDR2 SVGAGI. V was pared by 2 bases and J by 0 bases, with 10 bases between. CDR3 in DNA: TGTGCCAGCAGTTACCATCCCGGATTGAACACTGAAGCTTTCTTT. Translating gives CASSYHPGLNTEAFF.

A few counts support this clonotype. The V and J genes are TRBV6-6 and TRBJ1-1; no clear D. The germline gives CDR1 MNHNY, CDR2 SVGAGI (reference sequence). This CDR3 has 15 amino acids. V shed 4 bases and J shed 2 bases, with 14 bases lying between them. This CDR3 is CASSSSGGFNTEAFF. CDR3 DNA: TGTGCCAGCAGTTCTTCCGGAGGGTTCAACACTGAAGCTTTCTTT.

The gene calls are TRBV20-1 and TRBJ1-2; D gene ambiguous. This CDR3 has 14 amino acids. The germline V gene encodes CDR1 DFQATT and CDR2 SNEGSKA (reference sequence). Trimming removed 1 base from V and 5 bases from J, with 14 bases in between. The CDR3 here is CSARAILDMYGYTF. The CDR3 nucleotides read TGCAGTGCTAGAGCAATTCTTGACATGTATGGCTACACCTTC.

V and J are TRBV28 and TRBJ2-5; the match to TRBD2 covers 9 bases. CDR1 is MDHEN, CDR2 SYDVKM, per germline. The CDR3 is 17 amino acids. The J segment lost 4 bases and the V segment lost 3 bases, leaving 12 bases of the junction unmatched. The chain's CDR3 is CASSLGVAGVGGETQYF. The CDR3 bases are TGTGCCAGCAGTTTGGGGGTAGCGGGGGTTGGTGGAGAGACCCAGTACTTC.

There are many counts of this clonotype. V and J are TRBV6-1 and TRBJ2-1; the D is unclear. V lost 5 bases and J 8 bases, leaving 16 bases between the germline ends. The CDR3 has 14 amino acids. Germline V lookup: CDR1 MNHNS, CDR2 SASEGT. The CDR3 here is CASSYVKGVDEQFF. The CDR3 nucleotides read TGTGCCAGCAGTTATGTAAAGGGTGTCGATGAGCAGTTCTTC.

This clonotype has just a few counts. The chain links TRBV10-1 to TRBJ2-3, with D maybe TRBD1 (6 bases). Germline-derived CDR1 and CDR2 are WNHNN and SYGVQD (reference sequence). The CDR3 contains 13 residues. The V end was cut by 4 bases, the J end by 4 bases, with 9 bases between. The CDR3, as DNA: TGCGCCAGCAGTGGGACAGCTTCAGATACGCAGTATTTT. Translating gives CASSGTASDTQYF.

In the case of this clonotype: Since a much larger clone is just one base distant, this may be a read error. The gene calls are TRBV4-3 and TRBJ1-1; tentative D call: TRBD1 (5 bases). The germline V gene has CDR1 LGHNA and CDR2 YSLEER. The CDR3 runs 15 residues. The CDR3 loop is CASSQDSRDDTEALF. CDR3 DNA sequence: TGCGCCAGCAGCCAAGATTCCAGGGACGACACTGAAGCTTTATTT.